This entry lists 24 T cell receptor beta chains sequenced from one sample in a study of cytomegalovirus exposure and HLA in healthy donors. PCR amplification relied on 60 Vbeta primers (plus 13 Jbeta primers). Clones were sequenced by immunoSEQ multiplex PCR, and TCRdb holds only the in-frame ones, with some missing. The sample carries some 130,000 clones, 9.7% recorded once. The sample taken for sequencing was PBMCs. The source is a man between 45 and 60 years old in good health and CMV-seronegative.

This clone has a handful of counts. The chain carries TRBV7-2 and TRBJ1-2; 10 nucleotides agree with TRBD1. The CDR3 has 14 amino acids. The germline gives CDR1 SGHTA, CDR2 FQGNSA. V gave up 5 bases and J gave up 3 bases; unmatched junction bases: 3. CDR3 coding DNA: TGTGCCAGCAGCATCGGACAGGGGGACTATGGCTACACCTTC. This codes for CASSIGQGDYGYTF.

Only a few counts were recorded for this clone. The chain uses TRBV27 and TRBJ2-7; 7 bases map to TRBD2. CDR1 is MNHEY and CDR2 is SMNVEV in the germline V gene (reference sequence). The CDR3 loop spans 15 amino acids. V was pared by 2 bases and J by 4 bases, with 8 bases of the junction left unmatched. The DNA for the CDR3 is TGTGCCAGCAGTTTAAAGCTAGCGGTTTCTTACGAGCAGTACTTC. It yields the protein CASSLKLAVSYEQYF.

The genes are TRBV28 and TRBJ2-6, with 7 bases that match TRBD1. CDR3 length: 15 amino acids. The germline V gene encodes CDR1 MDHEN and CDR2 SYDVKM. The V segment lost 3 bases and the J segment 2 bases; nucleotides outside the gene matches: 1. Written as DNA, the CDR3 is TGTGCCAGCAGTTTCGGACAGGCTGGGGCCAACGTCCTGACTTTC. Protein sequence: CASSFGQAGANVLTF.

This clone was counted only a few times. This CDR3 reads CASSVFDQGSGEQYF. CDR3 sequence (DNA): TGTGCCAGCAGCGTATTTGATCAGGGCAGCGGGGAGCAGTACTTC. The gene calls are TRBV9 and TRBJ2-7; the D gene is possibly TRBD2 (6 bases). Between the trimmed V and J ends, which lost 1 base and 7 bases, there was a span of 18 bases. Germline V gene sequence: CDR1 SGDLS, CDR2 YYNGEE. This CDR3 is built from 15 residues. Full variable domain (outside the CDR3, taken from reference TRBV9 and TRBJ2-7): DSGVTQTPKHLITATGQRVTLRCSPRSGDLSVYWYQQSLDQGLQFLIQYYNGEERAKGNILERFSAQQFPDLHSELNLSSLELGDSALYFCASSVFDQGSGEQYFGPGTRLTVT.

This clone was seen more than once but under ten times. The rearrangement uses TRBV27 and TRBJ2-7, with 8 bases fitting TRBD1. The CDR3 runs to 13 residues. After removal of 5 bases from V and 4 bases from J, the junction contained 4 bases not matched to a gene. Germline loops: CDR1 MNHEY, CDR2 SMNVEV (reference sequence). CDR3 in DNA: TGTGCCAGCAGTAGGACAGGGCGATACGAGCAGTACTTC. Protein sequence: CASSRTGRYEQYF.

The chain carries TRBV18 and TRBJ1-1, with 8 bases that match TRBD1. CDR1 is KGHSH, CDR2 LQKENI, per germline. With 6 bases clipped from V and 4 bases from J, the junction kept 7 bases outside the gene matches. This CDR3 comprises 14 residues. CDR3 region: CASSPSTGGTEAFF. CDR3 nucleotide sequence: TGTGCCAGCTCTCCCTCCACAGGGGGCACTGAAGCTTTCTTT.

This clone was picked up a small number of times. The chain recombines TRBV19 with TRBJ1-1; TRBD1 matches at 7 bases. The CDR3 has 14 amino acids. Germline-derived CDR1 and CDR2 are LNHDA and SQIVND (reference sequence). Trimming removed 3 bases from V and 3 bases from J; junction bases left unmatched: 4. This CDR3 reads CASSMRQGHTEAFF. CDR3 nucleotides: TGTGCCAGTAGTATGAGACAGGGTCACACTGAAGCTTTCTTT.

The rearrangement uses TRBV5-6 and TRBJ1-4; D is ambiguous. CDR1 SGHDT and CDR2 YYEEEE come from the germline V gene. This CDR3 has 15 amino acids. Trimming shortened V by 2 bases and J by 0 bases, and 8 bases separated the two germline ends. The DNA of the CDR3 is TGTGCCAGCAGCTTATTAGTTGCAACTAATGAAAAACTGTTTTTT. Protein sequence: CASSLLVATNEKLFF.

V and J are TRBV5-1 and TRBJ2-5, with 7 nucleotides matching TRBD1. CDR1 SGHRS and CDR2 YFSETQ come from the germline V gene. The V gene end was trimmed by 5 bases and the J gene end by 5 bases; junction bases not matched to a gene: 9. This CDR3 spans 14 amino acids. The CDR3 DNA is TGCGCCAGCAGTCAAAGGGGGCCGGGGGAGACCCAGTACTTC. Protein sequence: CASSQRGPGETQYF.

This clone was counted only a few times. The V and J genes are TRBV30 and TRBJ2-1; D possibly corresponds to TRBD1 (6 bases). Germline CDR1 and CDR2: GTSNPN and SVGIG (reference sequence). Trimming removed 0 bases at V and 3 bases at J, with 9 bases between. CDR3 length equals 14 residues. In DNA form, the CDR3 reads TGTGCCTGGAGTGTACGACAGGTCTACAATGAGCAGTTCTTC. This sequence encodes CAWSVRQVYNEQFF.

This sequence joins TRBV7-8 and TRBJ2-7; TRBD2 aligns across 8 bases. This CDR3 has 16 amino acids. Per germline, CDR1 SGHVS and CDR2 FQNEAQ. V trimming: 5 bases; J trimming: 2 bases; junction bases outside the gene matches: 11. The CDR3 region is CASSPTTSVVTYEQYF. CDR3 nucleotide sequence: TGTGCCAGCAGCCCGACGACTAGCGTAGTAACCTACGAGCAGTACTTC.

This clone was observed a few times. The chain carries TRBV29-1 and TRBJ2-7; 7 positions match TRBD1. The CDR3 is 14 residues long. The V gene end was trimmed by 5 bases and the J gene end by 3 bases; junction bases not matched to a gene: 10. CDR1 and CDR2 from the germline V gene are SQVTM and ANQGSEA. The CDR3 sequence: CSVSFPGQSYEQYF. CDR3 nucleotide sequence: TGCAGCGTTTCTTTCCCGGGACAGAGCTACGAGCAGTACTTC.

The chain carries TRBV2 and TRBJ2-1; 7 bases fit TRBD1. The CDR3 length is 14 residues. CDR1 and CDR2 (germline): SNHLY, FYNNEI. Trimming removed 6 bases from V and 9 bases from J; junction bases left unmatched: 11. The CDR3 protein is CASSPIRGRVEQFF. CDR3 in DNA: TGTGCCAGCAGCCCCATTAGGGGGCGAGTTGAGCAGTTCTTC.

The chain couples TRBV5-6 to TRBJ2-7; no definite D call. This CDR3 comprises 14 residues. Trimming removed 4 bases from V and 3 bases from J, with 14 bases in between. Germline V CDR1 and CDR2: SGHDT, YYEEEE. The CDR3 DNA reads TGTGCCAGCAGCGCTCTTGGAGTTGACTACGAGCAGTACTTC. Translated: CASSALGVDYEQYF. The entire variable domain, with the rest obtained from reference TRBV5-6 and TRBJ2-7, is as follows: DAGVTQSPTHLIKTRGQQVTLRCSPKSGHDTVSWYQQALGQGPQFIFQYYEEEERQRGNFPDRFSGHQFPNYSSELNVNALLLGDSALYLCASSALGVDYEQYFGPGTRLTVT.

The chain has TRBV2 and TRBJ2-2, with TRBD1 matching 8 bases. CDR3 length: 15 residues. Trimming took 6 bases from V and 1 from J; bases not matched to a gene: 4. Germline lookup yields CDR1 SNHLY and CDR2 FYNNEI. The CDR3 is CASRDRDLNTGELFF. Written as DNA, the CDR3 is TGTGCCAGCAGGGACAGGGATTTGAACACCGGGGAGCTGTTTTTT.

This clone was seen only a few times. The CDR3 spells CASSRPTGSTDTQYF. CDR3 sequence (DNA): TGTGCCAGCAGTCGCCCGACAGGGAGCACAGATACGCAGTATTTT. The genes are TRBV28 and TRBJ2-3; 7 nucleotides match TRBD1. J was trimmed by 0 bases and V by 5 bases; bases with no gene match: 5. The CDR3 spans 15 residues. CDR1 and CDR2 from the germline V gene are MDHEN and SYDVKM.

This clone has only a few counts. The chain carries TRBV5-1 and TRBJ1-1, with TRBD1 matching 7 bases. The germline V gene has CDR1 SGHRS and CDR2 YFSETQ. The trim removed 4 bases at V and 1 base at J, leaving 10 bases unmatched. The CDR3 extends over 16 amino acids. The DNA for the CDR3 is TGCGCCAGCAGCACTGACAGGGAGCGGGCGAACACTGAAGCTTTCTTT. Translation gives CASSTDRERANTEAFF.

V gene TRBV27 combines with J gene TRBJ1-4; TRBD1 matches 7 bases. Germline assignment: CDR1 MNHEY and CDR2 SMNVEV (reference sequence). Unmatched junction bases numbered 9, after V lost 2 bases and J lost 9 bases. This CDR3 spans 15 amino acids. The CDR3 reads CASSLVNRGGKKLFF. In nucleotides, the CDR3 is TGTGCCAGCAGTTTAGTAAACAGGGGCGGCAAAAAACTGTTTTTT. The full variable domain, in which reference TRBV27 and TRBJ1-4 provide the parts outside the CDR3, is EAQVTQNPRYLITVTGKKLTVTCSQNMNHEYMSWYRQDPGLGLRQIYYSMNVEVTDKGDVPEGYKVSRKEKRNFPLILESPSPNQTSLYFCASSLVNRGGKKLFFGSGTQLSVL.

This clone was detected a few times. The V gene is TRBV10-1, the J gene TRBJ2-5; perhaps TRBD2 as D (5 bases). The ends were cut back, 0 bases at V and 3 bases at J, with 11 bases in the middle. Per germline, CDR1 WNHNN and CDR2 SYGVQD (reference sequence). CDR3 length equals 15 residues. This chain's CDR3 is CASSESCGREETQYF. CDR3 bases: TGCGCCAGCAGTGAGTCTTGCGGGCGGGAAGAGACCCAGTACTTC.

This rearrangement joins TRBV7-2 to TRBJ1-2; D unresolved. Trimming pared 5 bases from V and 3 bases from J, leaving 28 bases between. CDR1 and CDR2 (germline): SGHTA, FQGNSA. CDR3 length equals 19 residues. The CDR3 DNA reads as TGTGCCAGCAGCCTCACCTCGGGAGGGATAGAGGCGAGGTACTATGGCTACACCTTC. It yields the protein CASSLTSGGIEARYYGYTF.

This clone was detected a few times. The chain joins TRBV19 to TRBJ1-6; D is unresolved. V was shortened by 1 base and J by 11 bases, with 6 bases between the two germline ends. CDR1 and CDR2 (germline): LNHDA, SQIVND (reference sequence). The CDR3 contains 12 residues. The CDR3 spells CASSIGGTPLHF. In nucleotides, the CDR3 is TGTGCCAGTAGTATAGGAGGGACACCCCTCCACTTT.

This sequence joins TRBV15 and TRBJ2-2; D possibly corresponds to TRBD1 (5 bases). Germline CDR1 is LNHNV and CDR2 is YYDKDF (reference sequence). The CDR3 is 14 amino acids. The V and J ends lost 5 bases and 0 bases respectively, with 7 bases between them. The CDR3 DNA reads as TGTGCCACCAGCTTGGGGCCGAACACCGGGGAGCTGTTTTTT. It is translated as CATSLGPNTGELFF.

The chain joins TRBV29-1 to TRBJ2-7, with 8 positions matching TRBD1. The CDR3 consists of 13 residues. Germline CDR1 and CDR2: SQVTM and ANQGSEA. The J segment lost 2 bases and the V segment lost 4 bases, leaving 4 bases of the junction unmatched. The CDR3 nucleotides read TGCAGCGTTGCAGGGACAGGCGCCTACGAGCAGTACTTC. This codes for CSVAGTGAYEQYF.

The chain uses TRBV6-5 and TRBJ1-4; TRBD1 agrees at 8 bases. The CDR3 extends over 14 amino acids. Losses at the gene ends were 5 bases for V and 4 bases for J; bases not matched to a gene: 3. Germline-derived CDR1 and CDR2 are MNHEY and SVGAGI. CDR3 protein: CASSPGQGNEKLFF. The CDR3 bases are TGTGCCAGCAGTCCCGGACAGGGTAATGAAAAACTGTTTTTT.